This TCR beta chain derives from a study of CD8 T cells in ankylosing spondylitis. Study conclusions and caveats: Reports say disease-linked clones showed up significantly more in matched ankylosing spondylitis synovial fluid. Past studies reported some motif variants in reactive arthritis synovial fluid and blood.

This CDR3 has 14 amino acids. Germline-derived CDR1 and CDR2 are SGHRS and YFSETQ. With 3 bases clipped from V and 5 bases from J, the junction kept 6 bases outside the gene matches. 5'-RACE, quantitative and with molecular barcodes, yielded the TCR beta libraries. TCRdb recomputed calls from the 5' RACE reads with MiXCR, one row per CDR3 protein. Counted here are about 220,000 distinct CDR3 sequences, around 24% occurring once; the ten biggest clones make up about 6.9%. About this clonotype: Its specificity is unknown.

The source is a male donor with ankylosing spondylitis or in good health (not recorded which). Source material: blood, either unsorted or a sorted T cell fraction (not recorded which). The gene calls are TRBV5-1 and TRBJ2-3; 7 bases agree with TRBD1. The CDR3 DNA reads TGCGCCAGCAGCTCAGGACAGGTGATAGATACGCAGTATTTT. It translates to CASSSGQVIDTQYF. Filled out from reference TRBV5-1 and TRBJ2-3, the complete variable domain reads KAGVTQTPRYLIKTRGQQVTLSCSPISGHRSVSWYQQTPGQGLQFLFEYFSETQRNKGNFPGRFSGRQFSNSRSEMNVSTLELGDSALYLCASSSGQVIDTQYFGPGTRLTVL.